Below are 20 T cell receptor beta chains sequenced from a single sample in a study of shared clonotypes between healthy human individuals. Naive CD8 cells comprised CD45RO-negative, CCR7-positively selected cells, excluding terminally differentiated effector memory CD45RA+ cells. Sequencing was performed with immunoSEQ multiplex PCR; in TCRdb, only in-frame clones are kept and a portion is missing. Counted here are about 590,000 clones, nearly 97% occurring once; the ten biggest clones make up approximately 0.1%. The sequenced sample was naive CD8+ T cells sorted from blood. Every receptor here comes from a woman aged 30 to 39 in good health.

The V and J genes are TRBV19 and TRBJ1-5; unclear D gene. Per the germline V gene, CDR1 is LNHDA and CDR2 is SQIVND (reference sequence). This CDR3 region has 14 residues. Trimming pared 8 bases from V and 1 base from J, leaving 12 bases between. CDR3 loop: CASHDWRSNQPQHF. CDR3 coding DNA: TGTGCCAGTCATGACTGGAGAAGCAATCAGCCCCAGCATTTT.

The CDR3 nucleotides read TGCGCCAGCGGGGGACTAGCCGACAATGAGCAGTTCTTC. It encodes CASGGLADNEQFF. The V call is TRBV10-1, the J call TRBJ2-1; TRBD2 agrees at 9 bases. CDR1 is WNHNN and CDR2 is SYGVQD in the germline V gene (reference sequence). Losses at the gene ends were 8 bases for V and 5 bases for J; bases not matched to a gene: 4. The CDR3 spans 13 residues.

This chain links TRBV10-2 with TRBJ2-1; D is unresolved. Germline V lookup: CDR1 WSHSY, CDR2 SAAADI. Trimming removed 8 bases from V and 7 bases from J, with 6 bases in between. The CDR3 has 10 residues. Here the CDR3 reads CASASNEQFF. CDR3 bases: TGCGCCAGCGCATCGAATGAGCAGTTCTTC.

On this clone: The sample contains more than one DNA sequence encoding this CDR3. The rearrangement joins TRBV13 to TRBJ2-7; 7 nucleotides agree with TRBD1. With V trimmed by 5 bases and J by 3 bases, 1 base remained unmatched. The germline CDR1 and CDR2 sequences are PRHDT and FYEKMQ (reference sequence). The CDR3 sequence is 12 residues long. CDR3 sequence (DNA): TGTGCCAGCAGCCCAGGGGGCTACGAGCAGTACTTC. Encoded protein: CASSPGGYEQYF.

This chain connects TRBV9 to TRBJ1-4; D not certain. Germline values: CDR1 SGDLS, CDR2 YYNGEE. The CDR3 loop spans 15 amino acids. V was trimmed by 5 bases and J by 7 bases, leaving 18 bases between them. This CDR3 reads CASSGVTNSGEKLFF. In DNA form, the CDR3 reads TGTGCCAGCAGTGGCGTTACTAACAGTGGTGAAAAACTGTTTTTT.

CDR3 protein: CASSQASGGEKLFF. The DNA for the CDR3 is TGCGCCAGCAGCCAAGCGTCAGGGGGTGAAAAACTGTTTTTT. The rearrangement links TRBV4-1 to TRBJ1-4; 7 bases match TRBD1. CDR1 and CDR2 from the germline V gene are MGHRA and YSYEKL. The junction had 3 bases not matched to a gene; V was cut back by 1 base and J by 7 bases. The CDR3 is 14 residues long.

The genes are TRBV15 and TRBJ2-2; D may be TRBD2 (6 bases). The CDR3 contains 17 residues. In germline, CDR1 is LNHNV, CDR2 YYDKDF (reference sequence). Trimming cost V 0 bases and J 3 bases, with 14 bases left between them. The CDR3 sequence: CATSRDLAGSDTGELFF. The CDR3, as DNA: TGTGCCACCAGCAGAGATCTGGCGGGGAGCGACACCGGGGAGCTGTTTTTT.

This chain joins TRBV27 and TRBJ2-1; possibly TRBD2 for D (6 bases). Trimming left V 0 bases short and J 7 bases short, with 22 bases between. This CDR3 comprises 18 residues. The germline gives CDR1 MNHEY, CDR2 SMNVEV (reference sequence). This CDR3 reads CASSLSPGATGVRNEQFF. CDR3 sequence (DNA): TGTGCCAGCAGTTTATCCCCTGGCGCGACGGGAGTTCGGAATGAGCAGTTCTTC.

The chain carries TRBV9 and TRBJ2-2, with a weak D call TRBD1 (6 bases). The CDR3 has 16 amino acids. Trimming shortened V by 0 bases and J by 0 bases, and 9 bases separated the two germline ends. Looked up from germline, CDR1 is SGDLS and CDR2 is YYNGEE. The CDR3 sequence is CASSVDGTSNTGELFF. CDR3 DNA sequence: TGTGCCAGCAGCGTAGACGGGACATCGAACACCGGGGAGCTGTTTTTT.

V is TRBV27 and J is TRBJ1-5; no clear D. Trimming removed 6 bases at V and 2 bases at J, with 14 bases between. This CDR3 comprises 15 residues. Germline-derived CDR1 and CDR2 are MNHEY and SMNVEV (reference sequence). The CDR3 region is CASSDQLGGNQPQHF. Written as DNA, the CDR3 is TGTGCCAGCAGCGATCAGTTAGGAGGCAATCAGCCCCAGCATTTT.

The chain uses TRBV9 and TRBJ2-1; 8 positions match TRBD2. Germline loops: CDR1 SGDLS, CDR2 YYNGEE. V was clipped by 3 bases and J by 6 bases; unmatched bases: 11. CDR3 length equals 16 residues. DNA for the CDR3: TGTGCCAGCAGCGCGTACAGCGGGAGAGTATCCAATGAGCAGTTCTTC. This encodes CASSAYSGRVSNEQFF.

As DNA, the CDR3 is TGCGCCAGCAGCCAGGAACTAGTGGCCGGGGAGCTGTTTTTT. This encodes CASSQELVAGELFF. The chain joins TRBV4-1 to TRBJ2-2; possibly TRBD2 for D (5 bases). The CDR3 covers 14 residues. The V end lost 3 bases, the J end lost 6 bases, and 11 bases lay between the germline ends. Germline V gene sequence: CDR1 MGHRA, CDR2 YSYEKL.

The chain employs TRBV6-4 and TRBJ2-2, with 13 bases lining up with TRBD2. CDR3 length equals 24 residues. Germline trimming cut 0 bases from V and 2 bases from J; bases unmatched to any gene: 21. Germline assignment: CDR1 MRHNA and CDR2 SNTAGT. Written as DNA, the CDR3 is TGTGCCAGCAGTGACTCGAGTCCCGGACTAGCGGGAGCCCCCGAAGAAAGAAACACCGGGGAGCTGTTTTTT. Its protein product is CASSDSSPGLAGAPEERNTGELFF.

V is TRBV6-5 and J is TRBJ2-1; D remains unclear. CDR1 is MNHEY, CDR2 SVGAGI, per germline. The V and J ends lost 4 bases and 0 bases respectively, with 7 bases between them. CDR3 length: 14 residues. As DNA, the CDR3 is TGTGCCAGCAGTTCCCAACCCTCCTACAATGAGCAGTTCTTC. Its protein product is CASSSQPSYNEQFF.

A remark on this clone: This sample includes further DNA sequences coding for the same CDR3. J is TRBJ2-7 and V is TRBV9; D remains unclear. The CDR3 spans 14 residues. The germline gives CDR1 SGDLS, CDR2 YYNGEE. Trimming pared 0 bases from V and 1 base from J, leaving 8 bases between. CDR3 sequence: CASSVGGSSYEQYF. CDR3 coding DNA: TGTGCCAGCAGCGTAGGTGGCAGTTCCTACGAGCAGTACTTC.

The rearrangement uses TRBV5-6 and TRBJ2-5; a weak D match, TRBD2 (6 bases). Trimming shortened V by 4 bases and J by 4 bases, and 14 bases separated the two germline ends. From germline, CDR1 is SGHDT and CDR2 YYEEEE. CDR3 length: 14 amino acids. This CDR3 is CASSLTSGGETQYF. The CDR3 bases are TGTGCCAGCAGCCTGACTAGTGGGGGAGAGACCCAGTACTTC.

This chain uses TRBV15 with TRBJ1-2; no firm D call. The CDR3 covers 14 residues. Germline CDR1 and CDR2: LNHNV and YYDKDF (reference sequence). Trimming pared 6 bases from V and 4 bases from J, leaving 15 bases between. This CDR3 is CATSSDVGLYGYTF. Written as DNA, the CDR3 is TGTGCCACCAGTTCGGACGTGGGCCTCTATGGCTACACCTTC. Full variable domain (outside the CDR3, taken from reference TRBV15 and TRBJ1-2): DAMVIQNPRYQVTQFGKPVTLSCSQTLNHNVMYWYQQKSSQAPKLLFHYYDKDFNNEADTPDNFQSRRPNTSFCFLDIRSPGLGDTAMYLCATSSDVGLYGYTFGSGTRLTVV.

About this clone: Distinct nucleotide sequences in the sample also encode this CDR3. The chain couples TRBV6-5 to TRBJ2-7; D might be TRBD1 (6 bases). This CDR3 contains 13 residues. Trimming removed 3 bases from V and 3 bases from J, with 9 bases in between. Germline CDR1 MNHEY, CDR2 SVGAGI. CDR3 nucleotides: TGTGCCAGCAGTTATGGACAGAACTACGAGCAGTACTTC. Residues: CASSYGQNYEQYF.

This clone has more than one count but fewer than ten. The chain carries TRBV7-9 and TRBJ2-1; D gene ambiguous. Trimming removed 4 bases from V and 8 bases from J, with 9 bases in between. Per germline, CDR1 SEHNR and CDR2 FQNEAQ (reference sequence). The CDR3 is made up of 12 amino acids. The CDR3 region has the DNA TGTGCCAGCAGCTCCCCCCTATATGAGCAGTTCTTC. Its protein is CASSSPLYEQFF.

This clone has just one count. The chain links TRBV7-6 to TRBJ2-1; 7 bases agree with TRBD1. The CDR3 loop spans 16 amino acids. V lost 5 bases, J lost 0 bases, and 7 bases stayed unmatched. The V gene's germline CDR1 is SGHVS and CDR2 FNYEAQ. The DNA of the CDR3 is TGTGCCAGCAGCGGAAGACAGGGAAGCTCCTACAATGAGCAGTTCTTC. This codes for CASSGRQGSSYNEQFF.